This T cell receptor (beta chain) was sequenced in a study of response to subunit inactivated influenza vaccine. TCRdb reprocessed the RT-PCR reads with MiXCR, giving one entry per CDR3 protein. The sample yields about 780,000 distinct CDR3 sequences, 15% to 20% seen once. Findings and limits, study-wide: A suggestion made by the authors is that each seasonal influenza vaccination recruits few new T cells.

Worth noting for this clonotype: The antigen is not known.

V was pared by 7 bases and J by 2 bases, with 12 bases between. This CDR3 comprises 13 residues. Germline V CDR1 and CDR2: MNHNS, SASEGT. The clonotype comes from a man between 50 and 59 years old who received an inactivated influenza vaccine. The chain couples TRBV6-1 to TRBJ2-7; perhaps TRBD1 as D (6 bases). The sample here was PBMCs from blood, taken 4 to 6 days after vaccination. CDR3 amino acids: CASNKGTPYEQYF. As DNA, the CDR3 is TGTGCCAGCAACAAAGGGACACCCTACGAGCAGTACTTC.